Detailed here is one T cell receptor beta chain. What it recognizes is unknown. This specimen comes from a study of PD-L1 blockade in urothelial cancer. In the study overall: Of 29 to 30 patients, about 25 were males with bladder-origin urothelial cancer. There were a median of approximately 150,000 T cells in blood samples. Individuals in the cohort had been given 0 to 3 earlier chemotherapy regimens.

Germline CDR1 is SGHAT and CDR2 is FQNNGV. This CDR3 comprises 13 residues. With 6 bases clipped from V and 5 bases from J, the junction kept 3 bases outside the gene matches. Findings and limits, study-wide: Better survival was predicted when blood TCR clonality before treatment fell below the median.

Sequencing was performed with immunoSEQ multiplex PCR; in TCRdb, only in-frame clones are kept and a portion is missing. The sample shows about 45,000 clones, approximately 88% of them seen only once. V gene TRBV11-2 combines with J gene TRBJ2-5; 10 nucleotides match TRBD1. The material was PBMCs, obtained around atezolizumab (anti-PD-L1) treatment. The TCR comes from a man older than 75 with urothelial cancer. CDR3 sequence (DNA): TGTGCCAGCAGATGGGACAGGGGTGAGACCCAGTACTTC. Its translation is CASRWDRGETQYF.